The 4 T cell receptor beta chains listed next were all sequenced from one sample in a study of T-cell memory formation after mild COVID-19. TCRdb reprocessed the 5' RACE reads via MiXCR and lists one record per CDR3 protein. The profile shows approximately 400,000 distinct CDR3 sequences, under 20% of them singletons. The sample was PBMCs or a T cell subset sorted from them (not recorded which). These receptor sequences come from a man aged 18 to 30 who had mild COVID-19 (a few samples of this study predate the infection). Cell type and time point are not known.

The chain joins TRBV5-5 to TRBJ2-6; unclear D gene. Looked up from germline, CDR1 is SGHKS and CDR2 is YYEKEE (reference sequence). Trimming stripped 5 bases from V and 3 bases from J, with 9 bases between. The CDR3 runs to 14 residues. In DNA, the CDR3 is TGTGCCAGCAGGCTGTATTTTGGGGCCAACGTCCTGACTTTC. Protein product: CASRLYFGANVLTF.

V and J are TRBV18 and TRBJ1-1; the D gene is possibly TRBD1 (6 bases). Trimming removed 3 bases from V and 1 base from J, with 15 bases in between. This CDR3 is 16 amino acids long. The germline V gene encodes CDR1 KGHSH and CDR2 LQKENI. CDR3 nucleotide sequence: TGTGCCAGCTCACCCTACTCAGGGGCCAGGAACACTGAAGCTTTCTTT. This translates into CASSPYSGARNTEAFF.

This clonotype was counted between two and nine times. The chain is built from TRBV27 and TRBJ1-6; D unresolved. Germline V gene lookup returns CDR1 MNHEY and CDR2 SMNVEV (reference sequence). The CDR3 runs 16 residues. Between the trimmed V and J ends, which lost 4 bases and 0 bases, there was a span of 10 bases. In DNA, the CDR3 is TGTGCCAGCAGTTCAGGCTCGGGCTCCTATAATTCACCCCTCCACTTT. As protein: CASSSGSGSYNSPLHF.

The rearrangement uses TRBV5-1 and TRBJ2-3; D remains unclear. This CDR3 contains 15 residues. V lost 2 bases to trimming and J lost 2 bases, with 12 bases between them. Germline V CDR1 and CDR2: SGHRS, YFSETQ. This CDR3 reads CASSFSPQNTDTQYF. The CDR3 region has the DNA TGCGCCAGCAGCTTCTCCCCTCAGAACACAGATACGCAGTATTTT.